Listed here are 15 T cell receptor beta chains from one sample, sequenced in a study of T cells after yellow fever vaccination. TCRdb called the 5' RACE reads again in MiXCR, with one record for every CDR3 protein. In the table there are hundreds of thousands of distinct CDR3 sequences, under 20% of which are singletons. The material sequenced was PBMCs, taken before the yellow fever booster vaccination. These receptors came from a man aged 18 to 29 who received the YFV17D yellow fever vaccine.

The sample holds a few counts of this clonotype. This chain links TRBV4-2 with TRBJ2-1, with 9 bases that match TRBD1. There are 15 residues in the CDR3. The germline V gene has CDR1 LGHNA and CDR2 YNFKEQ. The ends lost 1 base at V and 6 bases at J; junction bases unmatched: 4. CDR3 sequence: CASSQVWDRVNEQFF. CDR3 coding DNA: TGTGCCAGCAGCCAAGTCTGGGACAGGGTCAATGAGCAGTTCTTC.

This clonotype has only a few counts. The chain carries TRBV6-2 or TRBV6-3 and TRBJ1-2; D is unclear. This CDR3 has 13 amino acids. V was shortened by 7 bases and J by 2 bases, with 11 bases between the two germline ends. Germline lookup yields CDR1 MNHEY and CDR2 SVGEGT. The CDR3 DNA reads TGTGCCAGCACGCCAGGACGCAACTATGGCTACACCTTC. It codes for CASTPGRNYGYTF.

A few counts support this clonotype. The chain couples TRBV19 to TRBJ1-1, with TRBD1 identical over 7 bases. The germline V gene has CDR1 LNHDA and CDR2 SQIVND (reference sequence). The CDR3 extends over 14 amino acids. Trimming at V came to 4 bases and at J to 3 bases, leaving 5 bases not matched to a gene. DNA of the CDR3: TGTGCCAGTAGTACGAGGGACAGCTACACTGAAGCTTTCTTT. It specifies CASSTRDSYTEAFF.

Here the CDR3 reads CASSQGISSGANVLTF. The CDR3 DNA sequence: TGCGCCAGCAGTCAGGGGATTAGCTCTGGGGCCAACGTCCTGACTTTC. This chain uses TRBV4-3 with TRBJ2-6; D perhaps matches TRBD1 (6 bases). Looked up from germline, CDR1 is LGHNA and CDR2 is YSLEER. Trimming took 6 bases from V and 0 from J, leaving 12 bases between them. The CDR3 extends over 16 amino acids.

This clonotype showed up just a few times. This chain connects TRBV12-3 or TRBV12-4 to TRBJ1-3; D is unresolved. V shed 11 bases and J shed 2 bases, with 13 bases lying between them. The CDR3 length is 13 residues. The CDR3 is CAPPRTTGNTIYF. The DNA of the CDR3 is TGTGCCCCACCAAGGACTACTGGAAACACCATATATTTT.

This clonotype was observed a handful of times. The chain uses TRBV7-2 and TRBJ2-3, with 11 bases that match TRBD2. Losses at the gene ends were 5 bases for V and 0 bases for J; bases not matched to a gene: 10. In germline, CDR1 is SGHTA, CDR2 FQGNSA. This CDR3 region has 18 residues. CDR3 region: CASSTPSGGTPSTDTQYF. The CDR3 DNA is TGTGCCAGCAGCACGCCTAGCGGGGGGACCCCTAGCACAGATACGCAGTATTTT. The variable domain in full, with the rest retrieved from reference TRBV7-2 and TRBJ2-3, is GAGVSQSPSNKVTEKGKDVELRCDPISGHTALYWYRQSLGQGLEFLIYFQGNSAPDKSGLPSDRFSAERTGGSVSTLTIQRTQQEDSAVYLCASSTPSGGTPSTDTQYFGPGTRLTVL.

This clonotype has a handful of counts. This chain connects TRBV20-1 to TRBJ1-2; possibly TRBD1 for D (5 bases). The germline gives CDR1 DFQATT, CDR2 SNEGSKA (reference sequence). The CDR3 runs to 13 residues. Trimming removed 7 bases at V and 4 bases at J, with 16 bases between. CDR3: CSGTWGGSYGYTF. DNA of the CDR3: TGCAGTGGAACTTGGGGGGGTAGCTATGGCTACACCTTC.

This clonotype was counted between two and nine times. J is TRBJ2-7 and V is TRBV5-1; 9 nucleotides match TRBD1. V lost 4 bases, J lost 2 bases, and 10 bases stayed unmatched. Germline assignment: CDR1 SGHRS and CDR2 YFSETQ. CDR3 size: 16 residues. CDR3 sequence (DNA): TGCGCCAGCAGCCCGGCCCGGACAGGGGAAGCCTACGAGCAGTACTTC. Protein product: CASSPARTGEAYEQYF.

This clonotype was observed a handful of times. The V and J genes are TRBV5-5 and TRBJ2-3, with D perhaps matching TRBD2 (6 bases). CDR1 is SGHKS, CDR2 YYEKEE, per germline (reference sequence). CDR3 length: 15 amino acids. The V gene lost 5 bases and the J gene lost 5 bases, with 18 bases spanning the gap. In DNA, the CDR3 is TGTGCCAGCAGGAACCGGGCCTCGCGGGGAGATACGCAGTATTTT. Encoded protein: CASRNRASRGDTQYF.

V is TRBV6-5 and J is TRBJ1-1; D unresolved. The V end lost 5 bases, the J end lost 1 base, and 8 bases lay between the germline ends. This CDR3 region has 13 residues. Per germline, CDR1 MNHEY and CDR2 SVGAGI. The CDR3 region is CASSRGPNTEAFF. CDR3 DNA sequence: TGTGCCAGCAGTCGAGGTCCGAACACTGAAGCTTTCTTT.

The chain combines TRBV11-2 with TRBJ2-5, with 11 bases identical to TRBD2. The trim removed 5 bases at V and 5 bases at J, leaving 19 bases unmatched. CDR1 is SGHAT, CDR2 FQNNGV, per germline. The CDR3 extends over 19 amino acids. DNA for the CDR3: TGTGCCAGCAGCCTACCATCAGGGCTAGCGGGGGGCCGAGGGGAGACCCAGTACTTC. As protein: CASSLPSGLAGGRGETQYF.

The chain's CDR3 is CASSPSAGVSGNTIYF. CDR3 in DNA: TGTGCCAGCTCACCATCGGCAGGGGTCTCTGGAAACACCATATATTTT. The chain carries TRBV18 and TRBJ1-3, with TRBD1 as a possible D gene (6 bases). The V end lost 2 bases, the J end lost 0 bases, and 11 bases lay between the germline ends. Per the germline V gene, CDR1 is KGHSH and CDR2 is LQKENI. This CDR3 is 16 amino acids long.

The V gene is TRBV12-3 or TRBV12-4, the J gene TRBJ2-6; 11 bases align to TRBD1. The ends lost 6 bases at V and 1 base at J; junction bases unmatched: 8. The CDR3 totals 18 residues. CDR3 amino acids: CASRSRDRGLSGANVLTF. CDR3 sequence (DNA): TGTGCCAGCAGGTCCCGGGACAGGGGGTTATCTGGGGCCAACGTCCTGACTTTC.

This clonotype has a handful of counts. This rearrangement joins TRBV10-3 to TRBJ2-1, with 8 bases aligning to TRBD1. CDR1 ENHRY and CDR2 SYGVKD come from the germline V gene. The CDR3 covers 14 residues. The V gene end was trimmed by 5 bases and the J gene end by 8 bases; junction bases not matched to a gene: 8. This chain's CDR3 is CAISSGQGSDEQFF. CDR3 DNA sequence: TGTGCCATCAGTTCTGGACAGGGTTCCGATGAGCAGTTCTTC.

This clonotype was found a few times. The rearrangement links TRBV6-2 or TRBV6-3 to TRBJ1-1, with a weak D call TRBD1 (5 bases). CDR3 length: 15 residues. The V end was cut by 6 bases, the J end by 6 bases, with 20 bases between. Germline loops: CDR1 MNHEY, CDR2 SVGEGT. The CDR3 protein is CASSYRPPMTAEAFF. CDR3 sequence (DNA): TGTGCCAGCAGCTACCGACCACCGATGACAGCTGAAGCTTTCTTT.